The 16 T cell receptor beta chains listed next were all sequenced from one sample in a study of T cell responses to AZD1222 COVID-19 vaccine. Profiled with immunoSEQ multiplex PCR; TCRdb holds only in-frame clones, not every one. Among some 92,000 clones listed, roughly nine tenths were seen once. Material: peripheral blood, obtained on day 0 of AZD1222 vaccination. These receptors all stem from an adult in good health.

The DNA of the CDR3 is TGCAGCGTGGAGGGTAGTTCTCCATACAATGAGCAGTTCTTC. As protein: CSVEGSSPYNEQFF. This chain uses TRBV29-1 with TRBJ2-1; D is perhaps TRBD2 (6 bases). This CDR3 is 14 amino acids long. Germline V lookup: CDR1 SQVTM, CDR2 ANQGSEA. The germline V and J ends were trimmed by 6 bases and 4 bases, with 16 bases remaining between them.

V usage is TRBV5-1 and J usage is TRBJ1-5; unclear D gene. The CDR3 totals 13 residues. The germline V gene encodes CDR1 SGHRS and CDR2 YFSETQ. The germline V and J ends were trimmed by 4 bases and 9 bases, with 14 bases remaining between them. CDR3 nucleotides: TGCGCCAGCAGCCCGGGGTCGGGGTGGCCCCAGCATTTT. Protein sequence: CASSPGSGWPQHF.

The chain has TRBV18 and TRBJ2-7; D might be TRBD1 or TRBD2, each matching 7 bases. CDR1 and CDR2 from the germline V gene are KGHSH and LQKENI. The CDR3 has 15 residues. The V end lost 6 bases, the J end lost 1 base, and 16 bases lay between the germline ends. CDR3: CASSQGGALSYEQYF. The CDR3, as DNA: TGTGCCAGCTCCCAGGGGGGGGCCCTGTCCTACGAGCAGTACTTC.

This sequence joins TRBV6-5 and TRBJ1-1; D is unclear. The CDR3 runs to 15 residues. V was cut by 0 bases and J by 4 bases, with 12 bases left in between. Germline V CDR1 and CDR2: MNHEY, SVGAGI. The CDR3 DNA reads as TGTGCCAGCAGTTACTCCCGGGTTGCGCCCACTGAAGCTTTCTTT. It codes for CASSYSRVAPTEAFF.

V gene TRBV5-6 combines with J gene TRBJ2-1, with a weak D call TRBD2 (6 bases). The CDR3 loop spans 14 amino acids. CDR1 is SGHDT, CDR2 YYEEEE, per germline. V was clipped by 5 bases and J by 1 base, with 10 bases between them. This CDR3 is CASSRDFSYNEQFF. CDR3 nucleotide sequence: TGTGCCAGCAGTCGGGACTTTTCCTACAATGAGCAGTTCTTC.

This clone was seen only once. This chain's CDR3 is CASSLRGSGNTEAFF. The CDR3 DNA follows: TGTGCCAGCAGCTTAAGGGGCTCGGGGAACACTGAAGCTTTCTTT. V is TRBV7-2 and J is TRBJ1-1; tentatively, D is TRBD1 (5 bases). This CDR3 has 15 residues. Trimming left V 2 bases short and J 1 base short, with 11 bases between. Germline V gene sequence: CDR1 SGHTA, CDR2 FQGNSA.

For the CDR3, the DNA is TGTGCCAGCAGCTTCATGGGGGCGCCGGGCTACACCTTC. It yields the protein CASSFMGAPGYTF. The chain is built from TRBV7-2 and TRBJ1-2; possibly TRBD1 for D (6 bases). Germline values: CDR1 SGHTA, CDR2 FQGNSA. V was shortened by 3 bases and J by 8 bases, with 13 bases between the two germline ends. The CDR3 sequence is 13 residues long.

This rearrangement joins TRBV19 to TRBJ1-2; 8 nucleotides align to TRBD1. This CDR3 region has 13 residues. The germline gives CDR1 LNHDA, CDR2 SQIVND (reference sequence). J was trimmed by 4 bases and V by 5 bases; bases with no gene match: 3. The DNA of the CDR3 is TGTGCCAGTAGTTCCGGACAGGGCTATGGCTACACCTTC. It codes for CASSSGQGYGYTF.

This chain uses TRBV5-1 with TRBJ2-7; 7 bases agree with TRBD1. V was clipped by 2 bases and J by 2 bases; unmatched bases: 4. CDR1 SGHRS and CDR2 YFSETQ come from the germline V gene. This CDR3 comprises 14 residues. The CDR3 here is CASSLKQGTYEQYF. For the CDR3, the DNA is TGCGCCAGCAGCTTAAAACAGGGGACCTACGAGCAGTACTTC.

The chain employs TRBV6-5 and TRBJ2-3, with 7 bases matching TRBD1. The germline CDR1 and CDR2 sequences are MNHEY and SVGAGI. V trimming: 5 bases; J trimming: 1 base; junction bases outside the gene matches: 6. CDR3 length: 15 residues. The CDR3 loop reads CASSPFGQGTDTQYF. The CDR3 DNA follows: TGTGCCAGCAGTCCCTTCGGACAGGGCACAGATACGCAGTATTTT.

The chain recombines TRBV4-1 with TRBJ1-5, with a weak D call TRBD1 (5 bases). Germline lookup yields CDR1 MGHRA and CDR2 YSYEKL. V was trimmed by 0 bases and J by 4 bases, leaving 19 bases between them. The CDR3 contains 18 residues. The CDR3 spells CASSQDPPSGGWNQPQHF. The CDR3 region has the DNA TGCGCCAGCAGCCAAGATCCTCCCTCGGGGGGATGGAATCAGCCCCAGCATTTT.

Notes on this clone: The junction shows a germline mismatch at one end, possibly a read error. V and J are TRBV7-7 and TRBJ2-1, with 8 bases fitting TRBD2. CDR3 length: 16 residues. The germline V gene encodes CDR1 SSHAT and CDR2 FNYEAQ (reference sequence). As DNA, the CDR3 is TGTGCTAGCAGCCCTGGCCAGCGGGGGTCCTACAATGAGCAGTTCTTC. Translating gives CASSPGQRGSYNEQFF. The full variable domain, rest sourced from reference TRBV7-7 and TRBJ2-1, is GAGVSQSPRYKVTKRGQDVTLRCDPISSHATLYWYQQALGQGPEFLTYFNYEAQPDKSGLPSDRFSAERPEGSISTLTIQRTEQRDSAMYRCASSPGQRGSYNEQFFGPGTRLTVL.

The J gene is TRBJ2-7, the V gene TRBV9; a possible D gene is TRBD2 (7 bases). This CDR3 spans 15 amino acids. Germline loops: CDR1 SGDLS, CDR2 YYNGEE. Trimming left V 0 bases short and J 1 base short, with 11 bases between. As DNA, the CDR3 is TGTGCCAGCAGCGTAGGAGGGGGAGGGTCCTACGAGCAGTACTTC. This encodes CASSVGGGGSYEQYF.

The chain uses TRBV9 and TRBJ2-1; D not resolved. Deletions cut 0 bases from V and 7 bases from J, with 5 bases between. The CDR3 consists of 12 residues. Germline V CDR1 and CDR2: SGDLS, YYNGEE. The CDR3 nucleotides read TGTGCCAGCAGCGTAGCCGGGAATGAGCAGTTCTTC. This translates into CASSVAGNEQFF.

The chain uses TRBV19 and TRBJ1-3; the D is unclear. The length of the CDR3 is 13 residues. Trimming shortened V by 2 bases and J by 3 bases, and 5 bases separated the two germline ends. Germline lookup yields CDR1 LNHDA and CDR2 SQIVND (reference sequence). CDR3 bases: TGTGCCAGTAGTATAAGGGATGGAAACACCATATATTTT. This translates into CASSIRDGNTIYF.

The rearrangement uses TRBV2 and TRBJ2-2; D unresolved. This CDR3 has 14 residues. CDR1 is SNHLY and CDR2 is FYNNEI in the germline V gene. V dropped 0 bases and J dropped 6 bases, with 8 bases sitting between them. This CDR3 is CASSEAVKAGELFF. CDR3 DNA: TGTGCCAGCAGTGAAGCCGTCAAGGCCGGGGAGCTGTTTTTT.